A selection of T cell receptor beta chains follows, all from one sample in a study of cytomegalovirus exposure and HLA in healthy donors. Method: immunoSEQ multiplex PCR; TCRdb's copy keeps in-frame clones and lacks some. The table includes 65,000 to 95,000 clones, 78% detected once. Sample: PBMCs. The receptors were sampled from a male donor in good health and CMV-seropositive. CDR3s include the opening cysteine and the closing phenylalanine or tryptophan. Fields, in order: J gene, D gene, clone size, V gene, CDR3 DNA, CDR3 protein. A D gene is named only where the DNA matches it firmly. Only some rows state a clone size, as once, few, many or a class for expanded clones.

j_gene: TRBJ1-6; d_gene: .; abundance: .; v_gene: TRBV7-9; CDR3nt: TGTGCCAGCTCAGGGTGGTATAATTCACCCCTCCACTTT; CDR3aa: CASSGWYNSPLHF
j_gene: TRBJ1-2; d_gene: TRBD1; abundance: .; v_gene: TRBV6-1; CDR3nt: TGTGCCAGCAGTGAAGCGAGGGGACAGGGGGCCGCCTATGGCTACACCTTC; CDR3aa: CASSEARGQGAAYGYTF
j_gene: TRBJ2-1; d_gene: TRBD1; abundance: .; v_gene: TRBV27; CDR3nt: TGTGCCAGCAGTGCTGAGACAGGGGGCTCCTACAATGAGCAGTTCTTC; CDR3aa: CASSAETGGSYNEQFF
j_gene: TRBJ1-5; d_gene: .; abundance: once; v_gene: TRBV6-5; CDR3nt: TGTGCCAGTGGGACACCAAATCAGCCCCAGCATTTT; CDR3aa: CASGTPNQPQHF
j_gene: TRBJ2-5; d_gene: TRBD2; abundance: .; v_gene: TRBV10-3; CDR3nt: TGTGCCATCAGTGTTAGCGGGAACAGGGAGGACCAAGAGACCCAGTACTTC; CDR3aa: CAISVSGNREDQETQYF
j_gene: TRBJ1-1; d_gene: .; abundance: .; v_gene: TRBV10-3; CDR3nt: TGTGCCATCAGTGAGTCAAGCAGGGGCACTGAAGCTTTCTTT; CDR3aa: CAISESSRGTEAFF
j_gene: TRBJ1-1; d_gene: .; abundance: .; v_gene: TRBV27; CDR3nt: TGTGCCAGCAGAGAGGGGGTACGAACAGTTGAAGCTTTCTTT; CDR3aa: CASREGVRTVEAFF
j_gene: TRBJ1-3; d_gene: .; abundance: .; v_gene: TRBV7-8; CDR3nt: TGTGCCAGCAGCTTAGGGGGAGGGGCTGGAAACACCATATATTTT; CDR3aa: CASSLGGGAGNTIYF
j_gene: TRBJ1-1; d_gene: TRBD1; abundance: .; v_gene: TRBV28; CDR3nt: TGTGCCAGCAGCCTCCACAGGGGAGGCACTGAAGCTTTCTTT; CDR3aa: CASSLHRGGTEAFF
j_gene: TRBJ2-7; d_gene: TRBD2; abundance: .; v_gene: TRBV28; CDR3nt: TGTGCCAGCAGTCGACTAGCGGCCTACGAGCAGTACTTC; CDR3aa: CASSRLAAYEQYF